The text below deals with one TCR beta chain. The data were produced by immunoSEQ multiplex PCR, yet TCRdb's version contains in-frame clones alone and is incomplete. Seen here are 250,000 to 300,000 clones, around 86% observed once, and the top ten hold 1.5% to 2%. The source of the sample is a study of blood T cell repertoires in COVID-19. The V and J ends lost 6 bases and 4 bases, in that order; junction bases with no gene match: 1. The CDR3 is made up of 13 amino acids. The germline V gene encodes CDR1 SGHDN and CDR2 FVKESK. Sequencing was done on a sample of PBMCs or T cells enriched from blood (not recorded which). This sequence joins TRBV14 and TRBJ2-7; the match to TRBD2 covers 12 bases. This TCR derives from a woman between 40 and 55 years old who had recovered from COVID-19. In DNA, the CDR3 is TGTGCCAGCAGGACTAGCGGGGGTTACGAGCAGTACTTC. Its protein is CASRTSGGYEQYF.